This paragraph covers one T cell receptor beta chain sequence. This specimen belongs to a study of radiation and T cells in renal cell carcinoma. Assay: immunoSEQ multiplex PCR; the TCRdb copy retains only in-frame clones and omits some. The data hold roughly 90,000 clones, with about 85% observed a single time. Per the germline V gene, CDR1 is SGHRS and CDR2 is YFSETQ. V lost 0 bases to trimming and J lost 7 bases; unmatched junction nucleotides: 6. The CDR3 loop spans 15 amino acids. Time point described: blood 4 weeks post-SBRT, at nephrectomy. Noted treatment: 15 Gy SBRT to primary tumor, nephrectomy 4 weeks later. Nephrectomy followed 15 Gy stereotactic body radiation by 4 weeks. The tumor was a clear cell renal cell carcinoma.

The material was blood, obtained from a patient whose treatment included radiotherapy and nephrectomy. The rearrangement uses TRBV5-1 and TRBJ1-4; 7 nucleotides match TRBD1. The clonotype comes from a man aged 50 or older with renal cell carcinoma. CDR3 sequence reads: CASSLAATGSEKLFF. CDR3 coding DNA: TGCGCCAGCAGCTTGGCAGCGACAGGGAGTGAAAAACTGTTTTTT.